This TCR beta chain was sequenced in a study of post-analysis software for immune sequencing data (dated by TCRdb to between 2015 and 2017). Regarding the research as a whole: Relapsing-remitting, secondary progressive and progressive-relapsing multiple sclerosis were recorded as disease courses, and subtype annotation was lacking for some patients. Patient repertoires were compared against about a dozen previously published healthy control repertoires from donors aged roughly 6 to 28 years. A subset of samples was prepared in parallel using single-end sample barcoding, then pooled and co-amplified after Illumina adapter ligation. Results and caveats for the whole study, not just this receptor: The control group was slightly older than the multiple sclerosis patient group. Direct clustering with F measure showed strong co-clustering of samples prepared in the same batch, prompting a batch-effect correction. Patients showed significantly higher frequencies than controls for several TRBV segments, among them TRBV5-6, TRBV5-1 and TRBV20-1. Compared with controls, multiple sclerosis patients had significantly lower normalized Chao1 diversity, a finding suggesting substantial peripheral T-cell clonal expansion.

Library preparation employed PCR. TCRdb lists the instrument as Illumina HiSeq 2500. Unique molecular identifiers were incorporated into TCR beta cDNA libraries to reduce PCR and sequencing biases. About 500,000 cDNA molecules were obtained for every 1 to 10 million input T cells, so each molecule roughly corresponded to one T cell. Patient libraries were prepared and sequenced with the same protocol used for the earlier healthy control dataset. Samples belonging to the same batch were prepared together, multiplexed and sequenced on a shared HiSeq lane. As for the authors' bioinformatics: Raw barcoded reads were processed with MIGEC, discarding single-read molecular identifier groups before consensus assembly and CDR3 extraction. Clonotype tables were post-analysed with VDJtools, normalizing diversity by down-sampling all datasets to the smallest sample size. Repertoire overlap clustering matched CDR3 amino acid but not nucleotide sequences to correct batch-related cross-sample contamination. The public reads were reprocessed in TCRdb via fastp at Q25 and MiXCR, keeping in-frame beta chains. Each entry merges the rows of one CDR3 protein and shows their most common DNA and genes. Clone size and V and J calls follow TCRdb, not the original study. The sample contains fewer than 850,000 distinct CDR3 sequences, about 27% of them found a single time. The ten largest make up around 0.55% of the sample.

In this sample, this clonotype turned up a few times. No antigen is known for it. Base-call qualities are not available, and no considerably larger clone is one nucleotide away. To demonstrate the VDJtools post-analysis software, the study profiled TCR beta repertoires from the peripheral blood of about a dozen young patients with multiple sclerosis. Multiple sclerosis patients were children and adolescents aged about 6 to 17 years. V is reduced by 2 bases and J by 5 bases, leaving a spacing of 16 bases between them. The CDR3 holds 16 amino acids from the cysteine to the phenylalanine. Just the 48-base CDR3 DNA is kept, in frame starting at base 1.

This TCR derives from a girl aged 5-17 years with multiple sclerosis. The rearranged chain carries TRBV12-3 or TRBV12-4 and TRBJ2-1; perhaps TRBD1 is the D gene, with 6 bases matching. The sequenced material came from blood. The DNA is as follows: TGTGCCAGCAGTTTAATGGGTGGACAGACTCACAATGAGCAGTTCTTC. It translates as CASSLMGGQTHNEQFF.